Each of the 16 T cell receptor beta chains below was sequenced from the same sample in a study of T-cell reconstitution after alpha-beta-depleted transplantation in children. For TCRbeta, the library was prepared with unique molecular identifiers. Each CDR3 protein is one row after TCRdb ran MiXCR on the PCR reads. Of hundreds of thousands of distinct CDR3 sequences in the sample, around 8.4% were seen once. The sequences come from PBMCs, mostly from graft donor cells, collected 360 days after TCRalphabeta/CD19-depleted stem cell transplant. Receptor source: a male patient aged 2-10 years who had a stem cell transplant for acute myeloid leukemia, so the T cells may come from the graft donor.

The CDR3 spells CASSYSTGNGWSAFF. CDR3 bases: TGTGCCAGCAGTTACTCGACAGGGAATGGGTGGTCAGCTTTCTTT. This chain connects TRBV6-5 to TRBJ1-1; 7 positions agree with TRBD1. The trim removed 0 bases at V and 10 bases at J, leaving 11 bases unmatched. Germline CDR1 MNHEY, CDR2 SVGAGI. The CDR3 is 15 amino acids.

This clonotype occurred a few times. A junction boundary mismatches the germline segment, possibly from a read error. V is TRBV9 and J is TRBJ2-2; D is possibly TRBD2 (5 bases). Per the germline V gene, CDR1 is SGDLS and CDR2 is YYNGEE. This CDR3 has 15 residues. The chain's CDR3 is CASSVLGAYTGEPFF. For the CDR3, the DNA is TGTGCCAGCAGCGTTCTAGGAGCATACACCGGGGAGCCGTTTTTT.

The chain is built from TRBV11-3 and TRBJ2-2; D remains ambiguous. V was clipped by 7 bases and J by 5 bases, with 5 bases between them. Germline CDR1 is SGHNT and CDR2 is YENEEA. This CDR3 is built from 11 residues. The CDR3 DNA reads TGTGCCAGCACCAAGACCGGGGAGCTGTTTTTT. It is translated as CASTKTGELFF.

The genes are TRBV12-3 or TRBV12-4 and TRBJ2-7; tentatively, D is TRBD2 (5 bases). Deletions cut 3 bases from V and 0 bases from J, with 9 bases between. The CDR3 has 14 amino acids. Here the CDR3 reads CASSLVASSYEQYF. The CDR3 DNA reads as TGTGCCAGCAGTTTGGTAGCGAGCTCCTACGAGCAGTACTTC.

The CDR3 DNA reads TGTGCCAGCAGTTTGGAGTCGGGGGACTACTACTTC. Its protein product is CASSLESGDYYF. This chain connects TRBV12-3 or TRBV12-4 to TRBJ2-5; TRBD2 matches 7 bases. V lost 3 bases to trimming and J lost 14 bases; unmatched junction nucleotides: 9. CDR3 size: 12 residues.

J is TRBJ2-7 and V is TRBV7-9; D possibly uses TRBD1 or TRBD2 (6 bases each). Germline CDR1 and CDR2: SEHNR and FQNEAQ (reference sequence). V was cut by 1 base and J by 0 bases, with 13 bases left in between. The CDR3 consists of 16 residues. This chain's CDR3 is CASSLGGGKSSYEQYF. CDR3 sequence (DNA): TGTGCCAGCAGCTTAGGAGGGGGGAAGAGCTCCTACGAGCAGTACTTC.

This clonotype has only a few counts. The chain couples TRBV12-3 or TRBV12-4 to TRBJ2-1; no definite D call. This CDR3 region has 16 residues. V was pared by 3 bases and J by 0 bases, with 12 bases between. The CDR3 sequence: CASSFRLASSYNEQFF. DNA of the CDR3: TGTGCCAGCAGTTTCCGACTGGCTAGCTCCTACAATGAGCAGTTCTTC.

J is TRBJ2-1 and V is TRBV7-3; TRBD2 aligns across 8 bases. Germline-derived CDR1 and CDR2 are SGHTA and FQGTGA. The CDR3 length is 18 residues. The V and J ends lost 5 bases and 0 bases, in that order; junction bases with no gene match: 12. The CDR3 DNA is TGTGCCAGCAGCCCGCAGACTCAACTAGCGGACTCCTACAATGAGCAGTTCTTC. Translating it yields CASSPQTQLADSYNEQFF.

This clonotype was seen only a few times. This rearrangement joins TRBV5-1 to TRBJ2-7, with 15 positions matching TRBD2. The V and J ends lost 4 bases and 3 bases, in that order; junction bases with no gene match: 11. There are 18 residues in the CDR3. Looked up from germline, CDR1 is SGHRS and CDR2 is YFSETQ. The CDR3 loop is CASSPVGLAGGLVYEQYV. CDR3 nucleotides: TGCGCCAGCAGCCCCGTGGGACTAGCGGGGGGACTCGTCTACGAGCAGTACGTC.

This clonotype was found a few times. The V call is TRBV20-1, the J call TRBJ2-1, with 10 nucleotides matching TRBD2. This CDR3 is 17 amino acids long. Germline assignment: CDR1 DFQATT and CDR2 SNEGSKA (reference sequence). V shed 3 bases and J 1 base; nucleotides not matched to a gene: 9. The chain's CDR3 is CSARVASGSRSYNEQFF. The CDR3 DNA is TGCAGTGCTAGGGTGGCTAGCGGGAGCAGGTCCTACAATGAGCAGTTCTTC.

This clonotype was counted only a few times. The rearrangement uses TRBV20-1 and TRBJ2-7; TRBD2 matches 9 bases. V shed 6 bases, J shed 2 bases, and the junction held 5 bases outside the gene matches. Germline V gene data show CDR1 as DFQATT and CDR2 as SNEGSKA (reference sequence). This CDR3 is 13 amino acids long. DNA of the CDR3: TGCAGTGCGATAGCGGGAGACACCTACGAGCAGTACTTC. Its translation: CSAIAGDTYEQYF.

This clonotype appeared many times. This chain links TRBV20-1 with TRBJ1-5; no clear D gene. The CDR3 runs to 14 residues. V was pared by 6 bases and J by 6 bases, with 18 bases between. The germline V gene has CDR1 DFQATT and CDR2 SNEGSKA (reference sequence). The CDR3: CSAVGGLPGQPQHF. For the CDR3, the DNA is TGCAGTGCGGTCGGAGGTTTACCCGGTCAGCCCCAGCATTTT.

This clonotype was detected many times. This chain joins TRBV7-4 and TRBJ2-4, with D tentatively TRBD1 (5 bases). CDR3 length: 14 residues. Trimming shortened V by 3 bases and J by 0 bases, and 6 bases separated the two germline ends. Germline CDR1 SGHVT, CDR2 SQSDAQ. The CDR3 nucleotides read TGTGCCAGCAGCTTGCAGGGAGCCAAAAACATTCAGTACTTC. It yields the protein CASSLQGAKNIQYF.

This chain connects TRBV7-8 to TRBJ2-7, with a possible D match to TRBD1 (6 bases). The V gene's germline CDR1 is SGHVS and CDR2 FQNEAQ. This CDR3 has 16 residues. V was trimmed by 5 bases and J by 0 bases, leaving 17 bases between them. The CDR3 bases are TGTGCCAGCAGCCTGTCAAGACAGGAGAGCTCCTACGAGCAGTACTTC. It is translated as CASSLSRQESSYEQYF.

The sample holds many counts of this clonotype. CDR3 sequence reads: CASSLFSGLTGELFF. CDR3 in DNA: TGTGCCAGCAGTTTATTTAGCGGTCTCACCGGGGAGCTGTTTTTT. V is TRBV12-3 or TRBV12-4 and J is TRBJ2-2; tentative D call: TRBD2 (6 bases). The CDR3 extends over 15 amino acids. V was pared by 2 bases and J by 4 bases, with 11 bases between.

This clonotype was counted ten times or more. The J gene is TRBJ2-7, the V gene TRBV12-3 or TRBV12-4, with 9 positions matching TRBD2. The CDR3 has 15 amino acids. The V and J ends lost 6 bases and 0 bases, in that order; junction bases with no gene match: 6. The CDR3 is CASSPPSGTSYEQYF. CDR3 coding DNA: TGTGCCAGCAGCCCCCCTAGCGGGACCTCCTACGAGCAGTACTTC.